Listed below are T cell receptor beta chains from one sample, sequenced in a study of cytomegalovirus exposure and HLA in healthy donors. The table came from immunoSEQ multiplex PCR; TCRdb's copy has only in-frame clones and leaves some out. Here the sample spans some 59,000 clones, roughly 84% being singletons. Input material: PBMCs. These receptors were collected from a woman younger than 35 in good health and CMV-seronegative. Both conserved end residues are part of each CDR3. A D gene is named only where the DNA matches it firmly. Clone size is stated in some rows and not others, as once, few, many or a class when expanded.

d_gene	abundance	v_gene	j_gene	CDR3aa	CDR3nt
NA	NA	TRBV7-8	TRBJ2-2	CASEEGGLDFGELFF	TGTGCCAGCGAAGAAGGCGGCTTAGATTTTGGGGAGCTGTTTTTT
NA	NA	TRBV6-5	TRBJ1-1	CASSYKGTEAFF	TGTGCCAGCAGTTACAAGGGGACTGAAGCTTTCTTT
TRBD2	NA	TRBV27	TRBJ2-1	CASSPLRPGGPYEQFF	TGTGCCAGCAGTCCCCTACGCCCGGGAGGGCCTTATGAGCAGTTCTTC
NA	few	TRBV6-4	TRBJ2-1	CASSEVGGNYNEQFF	TGTGCCAGCAGTGAAGTCGGAGGCAACTACAATGAGCAGTTCTTC
TRBD2	NA	TRBV4-1	TRBJ2-1	CATAPGGSHGEQFF	TGCGCCACCGCCCCCGGGGGGAGTCATGGTGAGCAGTTCTTC
TRBD1	NA	TRBV5-1	TRBJ1-3	CASSPLGQGRNTIYF	TGCGCCAGCAGCCCGTTGGGACAGGGGAGGAACACCATATATTTT
NA	NA	TRBV27	TRBJ1-5	CASSTQGGGQPQHF	TGTGCCAGCAGCACACAGGGAGGGGGTCAGCCCCAGCATTTT
NA	NA	TRBV5-1	TRBJ1-2	CASSLGDYGYTF	TGCGCCAGCAGCTTGGGAGACTATGGCTACACCTTC
NA	NA	TRBV28	TRBJ2-7	CASRPPGVWNYEQYF	TGTGCCAGCAGGCCCCCCGGGGTGTGGAACTACGAGCAGTACTTC
TRBD1	NA	TRBV18	TRBJ1-4	CASSRTGSNEKLFF	TGTGCCAGCTCAAGGACAGGCAGTAATGAAAAACTGTTTTTT
TRBD2	NA	TRBV5-1	TRBJ2-2	CASSLGGLEFPGELFF	TGCGCCAGCAGCTTGGGGGGACTAGAGTTCCCCGGGGAGCTGTTTTTT
TRBD1	few	TRBV18	TRBJ2-7	CASSPGQGPYEQYF	TGTGCCAGCTCACCGGGACAGGGGCCCTACGAGCAGTACTTC
NA	NA	TRBV15	TRBJ2-6	CATSRAGLGSGANVLTF	TGTGCCACCAGCAGAGCAGGGTTGGGCTCTGGGGCCAACGTCCTGACTTTC
NA	NA	TRBV5-1	TRBJ2-1	CASRPSSHEQFF	TGCGCCAGCAGGCCTAGTTCGCATGAGCAGTTCTTC
TRBD2	NA	TRBV28	TRBJ2-1	CASSPPSGRADEQFF	TGTGCCAGCAGTCCCCCTAGCGGGAGGGCAGATGAGCAGTTCTTC
NA	NA	TRBV9	TRBJ1-1	CASSVGGGGKNTEAFF	TGTGCCAGCAGCGTAGGGGGGGGCGGGAAGAACACTGAAGCTTTCTTT
TRBD2	NA	TRBV29-1	TRBJ2-7	CSVAASGIVEQYF	TGCAGCGTGGCGGCTAGCGGGATTGTCGAGCAGTACTTC
NA	NA	TRBV27	TRBJ1-2	CASSLGRAYGYTF	TGTGCCAGCAGTTTAGGGAGGGCCTATGGCTACACCTTC
TRBD2	NA	TRBV28	TRBJ2-2	CASLVAGLRAGELFF	TGTGCCAGCTTGGTAGCGGGACTTCGAGCCGGGGAGCTGTTTTTT
TRBD1	NA	TRBV6-1	TRBJ1-2	CASSDPRTGYGYTF	TGTGCCAGCAGTGACCCCCGGACAGGCTATGGCTACACCTTC
TRBD1	NA	TRBV4-2	TRBJ1-5	CASSPSMEGARRTQPQHF	TGTGCCAGCAGCCCATCGATGGAGGGGGCGCGTCGGACTCAGCCCCAGCATTTT
NA	once	TRBV12-2	TRBJ1-1	CASQPGGNHYTEAFF	TGTGCAAGTCAGCCAGGGGGCAACCATTACACTGAAGCTTTCTTT
TRBD2	NA	TRBV2	TRBJ2-1	CASITNSGTSVYNEQFF	TGTGCCAGCATCACAAACTCCGGGACTAGCGTATACAATGAGCAGTTCTTC
TRBD1	NA	TRBV5-1	TRBJ1-5	CASSLDGQGNQPQHF	TGCGCCAGCAGCTTGGACGGACAGGGCAATCAGCCCCAGCATTTT
NA	once	TRBV21-1	TRBJ2-5	CASSKAISGSPQETQYF	TGTGCCAGCAGCAAAGCGATTAGCGGGAGCCCCCAAGAGACCCAGTACTTC
TRBD1	once	TRBV7-9	TRBJ2-2	CASTDDRAHAGELFF	TGTGCCAGCACCGATGACAGGGCCCACGCCGGGGAGCTGTTTTTT
NA	once	TRBV5-5	TRBJ2-3	CASRVAGGPDTQYF	TGTGCCAGCAGGGTCGCGGGCGGCCCGGATACGCAGTATTTT
TRBD1	NA	TRBV19	TRBJ2-4	CASSTLRPGQGLWMGSQYF	TGTGCCAGTAGTACATTGAGGCCGGGACAGGGTCTCTGGATGGGCAGTCAGTACTTC
NA	once	TRBV10-3	TRBJ1-5	CAISADSPPQPQHF	TGTGCCATCAGCGCAGACAGCCCCCCTCAGCCCCAGCATTTT
NA	NA	TRBV19	TRBJ2-7	CASSPTGGGYEQYF	TGTGCCAGTAGTCCTACAGGGGGGGGCTACGAGCAGTACTTC
TRBD2	NA	TRBV9	TRBJ2-2	CASSVGLAGPANTGELFF	TGTGCCAGCAGCGTAGGACTAGCGGGACCTGCGAACACCGGGGAGCTGTTTTTT
NA	few	TRBV9	TRBJ2-7	CASSAAGNSYEQYF	TGTGCCAGCAGCGCTGCGGGAAACTCCTACGAGCAGTACTTC
NA	NA	TRBV2	TRBJ1-1	CASSEGQGNTEAFF	TGTGCCAGCAGTGAAGGGCAGGGAAACACTGAAGCTTTCTTT
TRBD2	once	TRBV7-2	TRBJ2-1	CASSSWTSDYNEQFF	TGTGCCAGCAGCTCATGGACTAGCGACTACAATGAGCAGTTCTTC
NA	NA	TRBV7-9	TRBJ1-4	CASSRPGTPNEKLFF	TGTGCCAGCAGCCGGCCCGGGACACCTAATGAAAAACTGTTTTTT